The 26 T cell receptor beta chains given below trace back to one sample, sequenced in a study of STAT5B mutations in CD4+ large granular lymphocyte leukemia. Produced via immunoSEQ multiplex PCR; TCRdb's table is partial and in-frame only. Of about 40,000 clones in the sample, 81% were seen once. Sequencing was performed on CD4+ T cells from blood buffy coats. The receptors derive from a human donor in good health.

This clone came up once. The chain is built from TRBV5-4 and TRBJ2-7, with D perhaps matching TRBD1 or TRBD2 (5 bases each). Per germline, CDR1 SGHNT and CDR2 YYREEE (reference sequence). The V end lost 5 bases, the J end lost 3 bases, and 9 bases lay between the germline ends. CDR3 length equals 12 residues. CDR3 nucleotides: TGTGCCAGCAGTCGGGACGGCTACGAGCAGTACTTC. Translating it yields CASSRDGYEQYF.

The gene calls are TRBV6-1 and TRBJ2-5; D gene unclear. Trimming removed 3 bases at V and 2 bases at J, with 7 bases between. The CDR3 has 13 amino acids. CDR1 and CDR2 (germline): MNHNS, SASEGT. This CDR3 is CASSERQQETQYF. For the CDR3, the DNA is TGTGCCAGCAGTGAGCGGCAGCAAGAGACCCAGTACTTC.

This clone was recorded only once. V and J are TRBV14 and TRBJ2-1; 13 bases agree with TRBD2. The CDR3 covers 15 residues. V lost 4 bases, J lost 8 bases, and 5 bases stayed unmatched. Germline CDR1 is SGHDN and CDR2 is FVKESK. The CDR3 loop is CASSLTSGGAYEQFF. The CDR3 nucleotides read TGTGCCAGCAGCCTTACTAGCGGGGGGGCCTATGAGCAGTTCTTC.

The V and J genes are TRBV6-1 and TRBJ1-2; unclear D gene. In germline, CDR1 is MNHNS, CDR2 SASEGT. The CDR3 is 13 amino acids. Deletions cut 1 base from V and 8 bases from J, with 11 bases between. The CDR3 loop reads CASSEVGQRGYTF. CDR3 coding DNA: TGTGCCAGCAGTGAAGTCGGGCAGAGGGGCTACACCTTC.

The chain recombines TRBV9 with TRBJ2-1, with 15 nucleotides matching TRBD2. Unmatched junction bases numbered 14, after V lost 3 bases and J lost 4 bases. The CDR3 extends over 20 amino acids. Germline V CDR1 and CDR2: SGDLS, YYNGEE. The CDR3 spells CASSAIGTSGRRVGYNEQFF. In nucleotides, the CDR3 is TGTGCCAGCAGCGCTATAGGGACTAGCGGGAGGAGGGTTGGGTACAATGAGCAGTTCTTC.

This chain uses TRBV19 with TRBJ2-3, with 10 nucleotides matching TRBD2. The CDR3 runs to 16 residues. With 6 bases clipped from V and 1 base from J, the junction kept 7 bases outside the gene matches. CDR1 and CDR2 (germline): LNHDA, SQIVND (reference sequence). The CDR3 sequence: CASRRWGTSGTDTQYF. Here the CDR3 DNA reads TGTGCCAGTAGGAGGTGGGGGACTAGCGGCACAGATACGCAGTATTTT. Supplemented by reference TRBV19 and TRBJ2-3, the full variable domain reads DGGITQSPKYLFRKEGQNVTLSCEQNLNHDAMYWYRQDPGQGLRLIYYSQIVNDFQKGDIAEGYSVSREKKESFPLTVTSAQKNPTAFYLCASRRWGTSGTDTQYFGPGTRLTVL.

V and J are TRBV6-1 and TRBJ1-5, with 8 bases aligning to TRBD1. Trimming removed 3 bases from V and 3 bases from J; junction bases left unmatched: 10. CDR1 MNHNS and CDR2 SASEGT come from the germline V gene. The CDR3 is 17 residues long. For the CDR3, the DNA is TGTGCCAGCAGTGACTTTACCCGGGACAGGTTCAATCAGCCCCAGCATTTT. Encoded protein: CASSDFTRDRFNQPQHF.

The chain has TRBV28 and TRBJ1-3, with D uncertain. V was trimmed by 10 bases and J by 4 bases, leaving 5 bases between them. The CDR3 consists of 10 residues. Per germline, CDR1 MDHEN and CDR2 SYDVKM. The CDR3 region has the DNA TGTGCCACCCAAGGAAACACCATATATTTT. Its protein is CATQGNTIYF.

The rearrangement joins TRBV2 to TRBJ2-3, with TRBD1 matching 7 bases. V was clipped by 9 bases and J by 0 bases; unmatched bases: 6. Germline-derived CDR1 and CDR2 are SNHLY and FYNNEI. The CDR3 extends over 14 amino acids. The CDR3 sequence: CARHRGRSTDTQYF. Written as DNA, the CDR3 is TGTGCCAGGCACAGGGGACGGAGCACAGATACGCAGTATTTT.

The chain joins TRBV4-2 to TRBJ2-1; 7 bases match TRBD2. Trimming at V came to 0 bases and at J to 3 bases, leaving 5 bases not matched to a gene. This CDR3 is 16 amino acids long. Germline V lookup: CDR1 LGHNA, CDR2 YNFKEQ. CDR3 loop: CASSQDPGGSYNEQFF. CDR3 DNA sequence: TGTGCCAGCAGCCAAGATCCGGGCGGGAGCTACAATGAGCAGTTCTTC.

For the CDR3, the DNA is TGTGCCAGCAGTTGGGGAGCTGAGCAGTTCTTC. It translates to CASSWGAEQFF. The chain couples TRBV28 to TRBJ2-1; a possible D gene is TRBD2 (5 bases). This CDR3 has 11 amino acids. V lost 4 bases, J lost 9 bases, and 7 bases lay in between. Germline V CDR1 and CDR2: MDHEN, SYDVKM. Based on the CDR3 plus reference TRBV28 and TRBJ2-1, the full variable domain is DVKVTQSSRYLVKRTGEKVFLECVQDMDHENMFWYRQDPGLGLRLIYFSYDVKMKEKGDIPEGYSVSREKKERFSLILESASTNQTSMYLCASSWGAEQFFGPGTRLTVL.

The J gene is TRBJ1-2, the V gene TRBV2; 7 bases map to TRBD1. V was pared by 2 bases and J by 6 bases, with 3 bases of the junction left unmatched. Germline-derived CDR1 and CDR2 are SNHLY and FYNNEI. The CDR3 consists of 13 residues. The CDR3 nucleotides are TGTGCCAGCAGTGAACAGGGGGTCGATGGCTACACCTTC. This translates into CASSEQGVDGYTF.

This clone occurred a few times. This chain joins TRBV15 and TRBJ2-2, with D possibly called TRBD1 or TRBD2 (5 bases each). V was cut by 5 bases and J by 6 bases, with 7 bases left in between. Germline loops: CDR1 LNHNV, CDR2 YYDKDF (reference sequence). The CDR3 runs to 12 residues. CDR3 nucleotides: TGTGCCACCAGCCGGGGACCCGGGGAGCTGTTTTTT. It codes for CATSRGPGELFF.

The chain is built from TRBV9 and TRBJ2-3, with unresolved D. Trimming took 0 bases from V and 0 from J, leaving 20 bases between them. This CDR3 has 19 amino acids. The germline gives CDR1 SGDLS, CDR2 YYNGEE. For the CDR3, the DNA is TGTGCCAGCAGCGTAGGAGGATGGGGTTACTACTCTAGCACAGATACGCAGTATTTT. Its translation: CASSVGGWGYYSSTDTQYF.

This clone came up a few times. J is TRBJ1-2 and V is TRBV6-6; TRBD1 is a possible D gene (5 bases). Germline V gene data show CDR1 as MNHNY and CDR2 as SVGAGI (reference sequence). CDR3 length: 13 amino acids. Trimming left V 6 bases short and J 1 base short, with 9 bases between. The CDR3 nucleotides read TGTGCCAGCAGCCCGGGGGTTAACTATGGCTACACCTTC. Translated: CASSPGVNYGYTF.

The J gene is TRBJ1-2, the V gene TRBV30, with a weak D call TRBD1 (6 bases). The V end was cut by 3 bases, the J end by 0 bases, with 11 bases between. The V gene's germline CDR1 is GTSNPN and CDR2 SVGIG (reference sequence). The CDR3 runs to 14 residues. CDR3 protein: CAWRIQGSNYGYTF. The CDR3 DNA reads TGTGCCTGGAGGATACAGGGTTCTAACTATGGCTACACCTTC.

V is TRBV21-1 and J is TRBJ2-3. TRBV21-1 is deemed a pseudogene. The CDR3 extends over 12 amino acids. For the CDR3, the DNA is TGTGCCAGCAGCAAGATTCCAGATACGCAGTATTTT. Its translation is CASSKIPDTQYF.

This chain links TRBV6-5 with TRBJ1-1; D gene uncertain. From germline, CDR1 is MNHEY and CDR2 SVGAGI. The CDR3 is 13 amino acids. The V gene lost 6 bases and the J gene lost 1 base, with 9 bases spanning the gap. The CDR3: CASSRTWNTEAFF. The CDR3 DNA follows: TGTGCCAGCAGCAGGACCTGGAACACTGAAGCTTTCTTT.

The CDR3 protein is CASSDWTSYNEQFF. The CDR3 nucleotides are TGTGCCAGCAGTGACTGGACCTCCTACAATGAGCAGTTCTTC. The genes are TRBV25-1 and TRBJ2-1; D call uncertain. Looked up from germline, CDR1 is MGHDK and CDR2 is SYGVNS. Trimming shortened V by 3 bases and J by 0 bases, and 6 bases separated the two germline ends. CDR3 size: 14 residues.

The J gene is TRBJ2-5, the V gene TRBV9; 13 bases agree with TRBD2. V gave up 3 bases and J gave up 5 bases; unmatched junction bases: 13. The germline gives CDR1 SGDLS, CDR2 YYNGEE. The length of the CDR3 is 18 residues. CDR3: CASSAGLAGAPKRETQYF. The CDR3 coding sequence is TGTGCCAGCAGCGCCGGACTAGCGGGGGCTCCAAAGCGGGAGACCCAGTACTTC.

The chain couples TRBV15 to TRBJ2-7; D ambiguous. Trimming pared 5 bases from V and 7 bases from J, leaving 9 bases between. Germline CDR1 is LNHNV and CDR2 is YYDKDF (reference sequence). The CDR3 is 11 residues long. As DNA, the CDR3 is TGTGCCACCAGCGCCTCGGGTGAGCAGTACTTC. Protein product: CATSASGEQYF.

This clone was counted between two and nine times. The chain has TRBV30 and TRBJ1-4; D uncertain. Germline CDR1 is GTSNPN and CDR2 is SVGIG (reference sequence). V lost 0 bases to trimming and J lost 8 bases, with 4 bases between them. The CDR3 spans 11 residues. The CDR3 DNA sequence: TGTGCCTGGAGTGTAACCGAAAAACTGTTTTTT. This encodes CAWSVTEKLFF.

The gene calls are TRBV15 and TRBJ2-2, with D perhaps matching TRBD1 (5 bases). Germline V lookup: CDR1 LNHNV, CDR2 YYDKDF (reference sequence). CDR3 length: 16 residues. V was clipped by 1 base and J by 7 bases, with 16 bases between them. This CDR3 is CATSRAPLDTFGELFF. In DNA form, the CDR3 reads TGTGCCACCAGCAGAGCCCCCCTGGACACCTTCGGGGAGCTGTTTTTT.

This clone was seen more than once but under ten times. V and J are TRBV10-3 and TRBJ2-7; 7 bases match TRBD1. CDR1 and CDR2 from the germline V gene are ENHRY and SYGVKD. There are 15 residues in the CDR3. Trimming cost V 2 bases and J 0 bases; bases outside gene matches: 4. CDR3 loop: CAISEGQVRSYEQYF. CDR3 DNA: TGTGCCATCAGTGAGGGACAGGTCCGCTCCTACGAGCAGTACTTC.

The V gene is TRBV28, the J gene TRBJ1-4; a possible D gene is TRBD1 (6 bases). Germline V lookup: CDR1 MDHEN, CDR2 SYDVKM. The ends were cut back, 5 bases at V and 2 bases at J, with 15 bases in the middle. This CDR3 spans 16 amino acids. The CDR3: CASSPVGHATNEKLFF. Here the CDR3 DNA reads TGTGCCAGCAGTCCTGTGGGACATGCGACTAATGAAAAACTGTTTTTT. Variable domain in full (rest from reference TRBV28 and TRBJ1-4): DVKVTQSSRYLVKRTGEKVFLECVQDMDHENMFWYRQDPGLGLRLIYFSYDVKMKEKGDIPEGYSVSREKKERFSLILESASTNQTSMYLCASSPVGHATNEKLFFGSGTQLSVL.

This clone showed up just a few times. The chain employs TRBV19 and TRBJ1-1, with D possibly matching TRBD1 (6 bases). V was trimmed by 10 bases and J by 1 base, leaving 10 bases between them. From germline, CDR1 is LNHDA and CDR2 SQIVND (reference sequence). This CDR3 is 12 amino acids long. CDR3: CATRGGNTEAFF. DNA for the CDR3: TGTGCCACTAGGGGGGGGAACACTGAAGCTTTCTTT.